A selection of T cell receptor beta chains follows, all from one sample in a study of CXCR3-negative and CXCR3-positive naive CD8 T cells. Reanalyzing the 5' RACE reads, TCRdb keeps one entry per CDR3 protein, without DNA. This repertoire includes roughly 50,000 distinct CDR3 sequences. The source material was memory CD8+ T cells from blood. The receptors originated from a human donor in good health. Some clones in this sample may be carry-over from other donors' samples. Each CDR3 is given with its conserved first and last residue. Clone sizes are given selectively: once, few, many, or a class where the clone is expanded.

J | size | V | CDR3
TRBJ2-1 | NA | TRBV6-6 | CASSPGIAEQFF
TRBJ2-5 | NA | TRBV6-6 | CASSFRQGAETQYF
TRBJ2-5 | NA | TRBV14 | CASSRSPKLQETQYF
TRBJ2-7 | NA | TRBV5-1 | CASSLSAGYEQYF
TRBJ2-1 | NA | TRBV14 | CASSQPGTAFMGQFF
TRBJ1-1 | NA | TRBV7-6 | CASSSRQGTNTEAFF
TRBJ1-1 | NA | TRBV7-9 | CASSLLIGINTEAFF
TRBJ2-5 | NA | TRBV7-2 | CASSLVGRGKHRGTQYF
TRBJ2-3 | NA | TRBV6-5 | CASSYGSGLGRDTQYF
TRBJ2-7 | NA | TRBV27 | CASSLSVGRGDYEQYF
TRBJ1-1 | NA | TRBV4-2 | CASSQDRTGGSGTEAFF
TRBJ2-1 | NA | TRBV7-6 | CASSLTSGEHNERFF
TRBJ2-3 | NA | TRBV5-4 | CASRKGADTQYF
TRBJ2-7 | NA | TRBV7-2 | CASSLSSLHTGQSGGEQYF
TRBJ2-3 | NA | TRBV6-4 | CASSDYSTDTQYF
TRBJ1-1 | NA | TRBV7-9 | CASSLIESEAFF
TRBJ1-2 | medium-sized | TRBV20-1 | CSARPTGGGPYGYTF
TRBJ2-1 | NA | TRBV5-1 | CASSLVQADYNEQFF
TRBJ2-2 | NA | TRBV10-3 | CAISELAGELFF
TRBJ1-2 | NA | TRBV7-2 | CASSSGPLANYGYTF
TRBJ2-1 | NA | TRBV27 | CASSYTSEHYNEQFF
TRBJ2-1 | NA | TRBV6-2/TRBV6-3 | CASGETEYEQFF
TRBJ1-2 | NA | TRBV7-2 | CASREETGYYGYTF
TRBJ2-1 | NA | TRBV29-1 | CSVRGLASYEQFF
TRBJ2-1 | NA | TRBV5-6 | CASSLSGGSYNEQFF
TRBJ2-1 | NA | TRBV5-1 | CASSSHEGRSYNEQFF
TRBJ2-2 | NA | TRBV6-4 | CASSDHRATGELFF
TRBJ1-5 | NA | TRBV7-9 | CASSLSVTGAVQPQHF
TRBJ2-1 | NA | TRBV29-1 | CSVEIRGSSYNEQFF
TRBJ2-5 | NA | TRBV5-1 | CASSLEWTPETQYF
TRBJ2-7 | NA | TRBV4-3 | CASSQYTGTSIHEQYF
TRBJ2-7 | NA | TRBV29-1 | CSVEDREGEQYF
TRBJ2-7 | NA | TRBV20-1 | CSARDMPSYEQYF
TRBJ2-5 | NA | TRBV7-8 | CASSLAELAGKETQYF
TRBJ2-7 | NA | TRBV27 | CASSPRLAGITYEQYF
TRBJ1-5 | NA | TRBV29-1 | CSQKPGTEPDSNQPQHF
TRBJ2-7 | NA | TRBV15 | CATSRDIDGTFPYEQYF
TRBJ2-1 | NA | TRBV2 | CASFWAALIRYNEQFF
TRBJ2-1 | NA | TRBV7-9 | CASCAGGGASYNEQFF
TRBJ2-5 | NA | TRBV20-1 | CSARGLGEETQYF
TRBJ1-5 | NA | TRBV25-1 | CASRGTGFDQPQHF
TRBJ2-1 | NA | TRBV13 | CATKTGREQFF
TRBJ1-1 | NA | TRBV7-2 | CASSFFGSSPEAFF
TRBJ2-1 | NA | TRBV6-5 | CASSYSGSYNEQFF
TRBJ2-7 | NA | TRBV20-1 | CSARDSDGTYEQYF
TRBJ2-7 | NA | TRBV28 | CASSLRREGIYEQYF
TRBJ2-3 | NA | TRBV7-2 | CASSLIGGTDTQYF
TRBJ2-1 | NA | TRBV20-1 | CSAGLAGGGYNEQFF